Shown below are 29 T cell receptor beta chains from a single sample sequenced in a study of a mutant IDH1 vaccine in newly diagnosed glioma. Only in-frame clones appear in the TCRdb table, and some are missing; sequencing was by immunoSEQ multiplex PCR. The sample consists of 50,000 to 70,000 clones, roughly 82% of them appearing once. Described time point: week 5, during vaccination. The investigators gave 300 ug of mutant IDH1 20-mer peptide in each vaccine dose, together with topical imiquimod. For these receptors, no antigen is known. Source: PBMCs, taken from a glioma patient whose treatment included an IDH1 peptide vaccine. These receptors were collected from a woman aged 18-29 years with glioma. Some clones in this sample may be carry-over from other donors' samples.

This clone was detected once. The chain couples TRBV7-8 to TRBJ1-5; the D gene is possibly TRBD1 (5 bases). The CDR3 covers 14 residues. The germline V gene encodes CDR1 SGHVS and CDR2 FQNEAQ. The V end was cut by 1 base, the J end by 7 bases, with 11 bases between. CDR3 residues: CASSLGGVEQPQHF. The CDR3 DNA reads TGTGCCAGCAGCTTAGGGGGCGTAGAACAGCCCCAGCATTTT.

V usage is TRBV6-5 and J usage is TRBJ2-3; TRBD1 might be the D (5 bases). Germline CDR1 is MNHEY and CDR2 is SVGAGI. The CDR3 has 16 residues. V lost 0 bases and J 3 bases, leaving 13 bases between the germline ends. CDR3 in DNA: TGTGCCAGCAGTTACTCGAGTGTTAGGGGAACAGATACGCAGTATTTT. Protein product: CASSYSSVRGTDTQYF.

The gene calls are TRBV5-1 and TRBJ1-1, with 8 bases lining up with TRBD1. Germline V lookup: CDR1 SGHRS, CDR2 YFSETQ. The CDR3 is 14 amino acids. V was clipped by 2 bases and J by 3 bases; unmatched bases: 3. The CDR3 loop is CASSLGQGYTEAFF. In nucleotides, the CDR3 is TGCGCCAGCAGCTTAGGACAGGGTTACACTGAAGCTTTCTTT. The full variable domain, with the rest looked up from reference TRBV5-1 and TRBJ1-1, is KAGVTQTPRYLIKTRGQQVTLSCSPISGHRSVSWYQQTPGQGLQFLFEYFSETQRNKGNFPGRFSGRQFSNSRSEMNVSTLELGDSALYLCASSLGQGYTEAFFGQGTRLTVV.

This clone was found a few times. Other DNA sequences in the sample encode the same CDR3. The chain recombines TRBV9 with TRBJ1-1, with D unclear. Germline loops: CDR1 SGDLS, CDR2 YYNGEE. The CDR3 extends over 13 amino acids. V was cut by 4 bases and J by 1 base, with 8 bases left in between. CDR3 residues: CASSPRQNTEAFF. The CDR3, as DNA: TGTGCCAGCAGCCCCCGGCAGAACACTGAAGCTTTCTTT.

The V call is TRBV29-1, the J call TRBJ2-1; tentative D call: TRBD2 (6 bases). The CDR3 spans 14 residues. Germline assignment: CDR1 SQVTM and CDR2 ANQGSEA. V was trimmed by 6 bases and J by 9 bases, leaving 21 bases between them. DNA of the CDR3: TGCAGCGTGGGGCGGACGGGCCGGCGGGGTGAGCAGTTCTTC. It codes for CSVGRTGRRGEQFF.

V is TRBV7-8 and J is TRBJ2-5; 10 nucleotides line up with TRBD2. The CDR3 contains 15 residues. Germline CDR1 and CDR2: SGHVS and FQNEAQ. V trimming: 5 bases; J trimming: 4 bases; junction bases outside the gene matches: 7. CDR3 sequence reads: CASSLQRGGRETQYF. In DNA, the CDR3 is TGTGCCAGCAGCCTCCAGCGGGGGGGCCGAGAGACCCAGTACTTC.

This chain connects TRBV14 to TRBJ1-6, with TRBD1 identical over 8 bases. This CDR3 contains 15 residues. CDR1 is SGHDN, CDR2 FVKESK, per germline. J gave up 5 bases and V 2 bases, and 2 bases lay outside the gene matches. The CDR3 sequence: CASSQRTGHNSPLHF. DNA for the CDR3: TGTGCCAGCAGCCAACGGACAGGGCATAATTCACCCCTCCACTTT.

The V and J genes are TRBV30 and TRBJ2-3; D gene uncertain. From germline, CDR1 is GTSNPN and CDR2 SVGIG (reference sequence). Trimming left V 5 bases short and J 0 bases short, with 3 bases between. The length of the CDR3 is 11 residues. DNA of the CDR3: TGTGCCTGGGGGAGCACAGATACGCAGTATTTT. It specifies CAWGSTDTQYF.

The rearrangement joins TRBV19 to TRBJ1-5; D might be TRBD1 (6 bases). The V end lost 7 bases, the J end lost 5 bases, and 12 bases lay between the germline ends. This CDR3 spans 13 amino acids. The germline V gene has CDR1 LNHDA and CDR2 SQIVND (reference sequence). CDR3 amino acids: CASTPRGYQPQHF. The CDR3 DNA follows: TGTGCCAGTACCCCGAGGGGGTATCAGCCCCAGCATTTT.

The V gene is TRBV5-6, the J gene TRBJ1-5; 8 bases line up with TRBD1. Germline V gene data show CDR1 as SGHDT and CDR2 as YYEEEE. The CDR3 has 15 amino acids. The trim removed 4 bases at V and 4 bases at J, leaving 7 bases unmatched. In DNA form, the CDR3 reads TGTGCCAGCAGCATCCGGACAGGGACAAATCAGCCCCAGCATTTT. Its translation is CASSIRTGTNQPQHF.

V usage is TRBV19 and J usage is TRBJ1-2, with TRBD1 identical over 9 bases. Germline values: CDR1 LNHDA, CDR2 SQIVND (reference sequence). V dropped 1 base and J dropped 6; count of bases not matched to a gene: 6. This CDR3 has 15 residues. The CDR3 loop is CASSIGTGQGNGYTF. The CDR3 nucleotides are TGTGCCAGTAGTATAGGTACGGGACAGGGAAATGGCTACACCTTC.

CDR3 in amino acids: CASSFPGEKLFF. The CDR3 DNA reads TGTGCCAGCAGTTTTCCCGGTGAAAAACTGTTTTTT. The chain recombines TRBV6-5 with TRBJ1-4, with no clear D. Germline assignment: CDR1 MNHEY and CDR2 SVGAGI. The CDR3 covers 12 residues. V gave up 4 bases and J gave up 7 bases, with 7 bases separating them.

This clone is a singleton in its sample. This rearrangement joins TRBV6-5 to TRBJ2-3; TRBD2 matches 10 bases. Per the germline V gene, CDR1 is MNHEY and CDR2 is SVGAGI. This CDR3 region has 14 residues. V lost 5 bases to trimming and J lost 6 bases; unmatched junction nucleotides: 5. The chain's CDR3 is CASSPAGGLDTQYF. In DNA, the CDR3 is TGTGCCAGCAGTCCAGCGGGGGGGCTGGATACGCAGTATTTT.

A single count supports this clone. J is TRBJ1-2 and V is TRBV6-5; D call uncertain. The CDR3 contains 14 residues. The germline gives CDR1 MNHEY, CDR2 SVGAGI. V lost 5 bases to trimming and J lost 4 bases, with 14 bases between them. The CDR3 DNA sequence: TGTGCCAGCAGTCGCGTATTCGGGAGCTATGGCTACACCTTC. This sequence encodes CASSRVFGSYGYTF.

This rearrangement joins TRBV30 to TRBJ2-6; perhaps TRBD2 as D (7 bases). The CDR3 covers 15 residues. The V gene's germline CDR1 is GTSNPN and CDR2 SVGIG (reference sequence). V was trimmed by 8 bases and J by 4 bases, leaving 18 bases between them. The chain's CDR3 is CAGGGGSDGANVLTF. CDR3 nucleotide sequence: TGTGCCGGAGGGGGGGGCTCAGACGGGGCCAACGTCCTGACTTTC.

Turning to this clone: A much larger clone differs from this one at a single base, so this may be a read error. CDR3 protein: CAGSQEPWGYGNQPQHF. CDR3 DNA: TGCGCCGGCAGCCAAGAACCATGGGGTTACGGCAATCAGCCCCAGCATTTT. The J gene is TRBJ1-5, the V gene TRBV4-3; D is unclear. The CDR3 totals 17 residues. Looked up from germline, CDR1 is LGHNA and CDR2 is YSLEER.

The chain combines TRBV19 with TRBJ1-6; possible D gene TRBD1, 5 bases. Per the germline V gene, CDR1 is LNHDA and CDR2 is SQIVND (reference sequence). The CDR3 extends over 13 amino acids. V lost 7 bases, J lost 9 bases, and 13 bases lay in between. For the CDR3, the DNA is TGTGCCAGTACCTCCATCGGGACTTCACCCCTCCACTTT. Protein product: CASTSIGTSPLHF.

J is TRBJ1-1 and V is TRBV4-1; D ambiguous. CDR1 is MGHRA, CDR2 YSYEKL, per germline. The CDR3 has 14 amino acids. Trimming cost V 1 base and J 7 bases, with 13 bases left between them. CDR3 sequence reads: CASSQGDWAFEAFF. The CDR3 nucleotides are TGCGCCAGCAGCCAAGGGGATTGGGCGTTTGAAGCTTTCTTT.

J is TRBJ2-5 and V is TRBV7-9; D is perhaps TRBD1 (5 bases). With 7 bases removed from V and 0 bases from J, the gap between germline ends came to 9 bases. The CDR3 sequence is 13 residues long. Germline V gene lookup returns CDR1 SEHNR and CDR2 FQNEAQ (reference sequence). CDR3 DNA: TGTGCCAGCACCCAGGGATACCAAGAGACCCAGTACTTC. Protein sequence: CASTQGYQETQYF.

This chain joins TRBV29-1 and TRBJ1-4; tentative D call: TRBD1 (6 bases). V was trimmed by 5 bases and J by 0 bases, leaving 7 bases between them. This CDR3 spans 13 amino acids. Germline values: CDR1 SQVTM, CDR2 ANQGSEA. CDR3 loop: CSVSGATNEKLFF. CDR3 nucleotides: TGCAGCGTTTCAGGGGCAACTAATGAAAAACTGTTTTTT.

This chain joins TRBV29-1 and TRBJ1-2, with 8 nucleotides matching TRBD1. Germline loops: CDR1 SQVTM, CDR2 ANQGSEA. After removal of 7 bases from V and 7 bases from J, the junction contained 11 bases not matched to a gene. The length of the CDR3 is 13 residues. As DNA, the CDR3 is TGCAGCGCAGAGGGTCAGGGGGCGGGTGGCTACACCTTC. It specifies CSAEGQGAGGYTF.

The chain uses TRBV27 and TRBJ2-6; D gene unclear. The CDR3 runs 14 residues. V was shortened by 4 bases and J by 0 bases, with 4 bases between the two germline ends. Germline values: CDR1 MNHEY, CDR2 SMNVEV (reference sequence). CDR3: CASSSLSGANVLTF. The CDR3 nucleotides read TGTGCCAGCAGTTCCCTCTCTGGGGCCAACGTCCTGACTTTC.

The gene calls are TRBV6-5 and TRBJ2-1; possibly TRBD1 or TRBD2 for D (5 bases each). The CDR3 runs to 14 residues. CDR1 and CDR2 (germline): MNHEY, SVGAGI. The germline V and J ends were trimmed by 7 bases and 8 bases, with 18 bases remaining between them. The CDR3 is CASTHEGFWDEQFF. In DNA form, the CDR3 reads TGTGCCAGCACCCACGAGGGGTTTTGGGATGAGCAGTTCTTC.

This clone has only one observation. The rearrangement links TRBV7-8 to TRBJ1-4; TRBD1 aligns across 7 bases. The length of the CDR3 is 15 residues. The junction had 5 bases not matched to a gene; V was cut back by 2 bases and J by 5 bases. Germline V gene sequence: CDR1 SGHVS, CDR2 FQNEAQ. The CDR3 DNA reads TGTGCCAGCAGCTTAAGGGACAGCTTGAATGAAAAACTGTTTTTT. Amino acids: CASSLRDSLNEKLFF.

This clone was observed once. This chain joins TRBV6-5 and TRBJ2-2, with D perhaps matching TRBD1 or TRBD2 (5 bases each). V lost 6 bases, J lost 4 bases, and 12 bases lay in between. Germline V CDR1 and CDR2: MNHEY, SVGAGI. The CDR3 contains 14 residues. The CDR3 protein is CASRRDGLTGELFF. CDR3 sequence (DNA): TGTGCCAGCAGGAGGGACGGACTCACCGGGGAGCTGTTTTTT.

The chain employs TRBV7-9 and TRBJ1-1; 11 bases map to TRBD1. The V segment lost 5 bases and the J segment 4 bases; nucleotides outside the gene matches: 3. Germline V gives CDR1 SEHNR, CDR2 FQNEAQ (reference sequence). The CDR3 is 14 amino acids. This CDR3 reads CASSTDRGRTEAFF. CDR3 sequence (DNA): TGTGCCAGCAGCACGGACAGGGGGCGCACTGAAGCTTTCTTT.

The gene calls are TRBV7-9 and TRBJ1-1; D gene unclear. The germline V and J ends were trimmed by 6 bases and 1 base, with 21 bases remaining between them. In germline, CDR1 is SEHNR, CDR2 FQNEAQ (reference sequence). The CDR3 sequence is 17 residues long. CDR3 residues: CASSLFASEARNTEAFF. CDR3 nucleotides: TGTGCCAGCAGTCTTTTTGCGTCGGAAGCGAGGAACACTGAAGCTTTCTTT.

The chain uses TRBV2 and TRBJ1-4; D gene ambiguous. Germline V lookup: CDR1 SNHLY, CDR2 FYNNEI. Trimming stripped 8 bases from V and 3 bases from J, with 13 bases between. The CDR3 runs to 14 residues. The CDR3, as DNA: TGTGCCAGCCAAAGGGAGAGGTCTAATGAAAAACTGTTTTTT. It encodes CASQRERSNEKLFF.

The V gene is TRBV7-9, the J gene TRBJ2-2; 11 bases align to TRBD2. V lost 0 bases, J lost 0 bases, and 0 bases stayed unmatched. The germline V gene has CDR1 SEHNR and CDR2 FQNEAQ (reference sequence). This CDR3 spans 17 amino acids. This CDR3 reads CASSLATSGTNTGELFF. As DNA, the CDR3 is TGTGCCAGCAGCTTAGCGACTAGCGGGACGAACACCGGGGAGCTGTTTTTT.